This T cell receptor beta chain was identified in a study of blood T cell repertoires in COVID-19. Between the trimmed V and J ends, which lost 3 bases and 7 bases, there was a span of 9 bases. This CDR3 region has 13 residues. The table came from immunoSEQ multiplex PCR; TCRdb's copy has only in-frame clones and leaves some out. The sample consists of roughly 400,000 clones, approximately 85% of them appearing once. The chain recombines TRBV12-3 or TRBV12-4 with TRBJ2-2; possible D gene TRBD1, 5 bases. The TCR comes from a middle-aged woman with acute COVID-19. Sequencing used PBMCs or T cells enriched from blood (not recorded which). In DNA form, the CDR3 reads TGTGCCAGCAGTTTGGGGCCCGTCGGGGAGCTGTTTTTT. Protein product: CASSLGPVGELFF.